Sequencing of this T cell receptor beta chain was carried out in a study of human T cells and chemical hapten exposure (dated by TCRdb to 2020 to 2022). Background for the entire study: For sensitization, 2% DPC in acetone was applied to a 2 cm by 2 cm area of upper inner arm skin. Throughout the study period of 20 to 30 weeks, patients also received therapeutic DPC doses to the scalp every week. Patch testing was done on the upper back using Finn chambers containing 0.01% DPC, and results were scored after 6 days according to International Contact Dermatitis Research Group standards. Twenty-nine alopecia patients provided blood for TCR sequencing at one to four time points (pre-sensitization, 2, 6 and 24 weeks). This study followed changes in the peripheral blood TCR repertoire in vivo during primary and secondary sensitization of alopecia patients to the hapten diphenylcyclopropenone (DPC). The libraries were sequenced as a pool, and the TCR yield per sample differed mostly because of small variations in library volumes within the pool. The mostly female patient cohort included alopecia areata with under or over 50% scalp involvement, alopecia totalis and alopecia universalis. Patient blood was sampled pre-sensitization (week 0) and at 2, 6 and about 24 weeks after DPC sensitization. The research as a whole found: Expanded TCRs formed significantly more large CDR3 similarity clusters than pre-sensitization or healthy control sets, consistent with antigen-driven responses. The number of TCRs above 1 in 1000 frequency did not change with DPC sensitization; there was no evidence of global repertoire structure alterations. After repeated subsampling, changes were observed in the strength of the expansion versus patch-test correlation and in the threshold at which the correlation became significant. Patch test score was positively correlated with the number of PT1 expanded TCRs, with significance at thresholds 8, 16 and 32 but not at 4. Because every patient had alopecia, a presumed autoimmune disease, the patients' immune response might differ from that of healthy individuals.

Per the publication, the time point label means: patch test 1, 2 weeks after DPC sensitization. The sample's treatment or condition, from its label and the paper: therapeutic diphenylcyclopropenone sensitization with weekly scalp DPC. At every patch-test visit, the blood draw took place before the patch test was put on. Patients were considered eligible if aged 18 to 70, diagnosed with alopecia and deemed suitable for DPC therapy, and patients were excluded if pregnant. Total RNA was extracted from unfractionated whole blood that had been collected in Tempus Blood RNA tubes. Receptors were amplified or captured by RACE. TCRdb lists the instrument as NextSeq 500. During library preparation, unique molecular identifiers were attached to individual cDNA molecules so that TCRs could be counted in a quantitative, reproducible way. Both TCR alpha and TCR beta chains were sequenced from each blood RNA sample. For the original study's pipeline: A median of around 100,000 TCRs per sample was observed, with a range of about 20,000 to 690,600. The Decombinator software suite was used to annotate the V, J and CDR3 of the TCR reads. For the PS versus PT1 abundance plots, all samples were subsampled to the same number of TCRs (28,000). Expanded TCRs were defined as absent before sensitization and observed at least eight times at the 2-week time point. TCRdb applied fastp at Q25 and MiXCR to the public reads, then kept only in-frame beta chains. One record per CDR3 amino acid sequence lists the most common genes and DNA. The V and J calls reflect TCRdb's pipeline rather than the authors' work. In this sample the table shows 150,000 to 200,000 distinct CDR3 sequences, roughly 14% of which occur a single time. The ten largest clones take up 1.5% to 2% of the sample.

V and J lose 4 bases and 6 bases, and a span of 16 bases separates them. From its cysteine to its phenylalanine, the CDR3 spans 14 amino acids. Only CDR3 DNA is held: 42 bases, read in frame from base 1. CDR1 and CDR2, per the germline V gene, are KGHSH and LQKENI. Remarks on this clonotype: Its antigen remains unidentified. The sample holds no much larger clone one base away, and base qualities are not on file.

The sequence was obtained from a woman aged 25 to 39 with alopecia areata. Some clones in this sample may be carry-over from other donors' samples. Sequences were derived from whole blood, sampled in connection with sensitization to the hapten diphenylcyclopropenone (DPC). The sequence is built from TRBV18 and TRBJ2-7, and the D gene may be TRBD1, 5 bases matching. The CDR3 is CASSQGPSVGEQYF. The nucleotides are TGTGCCAGCTCACAGGGGCCCAGTGTCGGCGAGCAGTACTTC.